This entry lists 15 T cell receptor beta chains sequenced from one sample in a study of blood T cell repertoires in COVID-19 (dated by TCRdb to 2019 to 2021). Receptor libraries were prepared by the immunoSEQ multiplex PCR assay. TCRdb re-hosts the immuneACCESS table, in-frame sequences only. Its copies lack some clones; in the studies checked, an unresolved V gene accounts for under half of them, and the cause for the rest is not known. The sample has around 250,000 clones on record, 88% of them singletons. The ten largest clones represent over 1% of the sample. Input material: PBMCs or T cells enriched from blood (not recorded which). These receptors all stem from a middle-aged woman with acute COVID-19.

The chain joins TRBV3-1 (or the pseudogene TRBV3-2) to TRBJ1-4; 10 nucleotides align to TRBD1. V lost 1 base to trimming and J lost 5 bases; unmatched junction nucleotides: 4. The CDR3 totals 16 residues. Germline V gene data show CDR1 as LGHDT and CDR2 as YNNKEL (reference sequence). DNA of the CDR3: TGTGCCAGCAGCCAAGCCCCGGGACAGGGGAATGAAAAACTGTTTTTT. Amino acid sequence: CASSQAPGQGNEKLFF.

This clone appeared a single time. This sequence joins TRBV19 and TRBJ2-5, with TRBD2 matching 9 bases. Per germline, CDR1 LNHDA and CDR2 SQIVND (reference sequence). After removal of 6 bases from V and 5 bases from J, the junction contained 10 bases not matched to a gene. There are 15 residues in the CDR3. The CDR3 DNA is TGTGCCAGTAGCGAAATTAGCGGGAGTTTCGAGACCCAGTACTTC. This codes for CASSEISGSFETQYF.

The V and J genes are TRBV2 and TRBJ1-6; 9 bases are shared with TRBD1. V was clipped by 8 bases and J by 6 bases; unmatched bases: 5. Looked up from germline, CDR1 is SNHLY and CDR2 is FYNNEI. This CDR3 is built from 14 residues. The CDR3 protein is CASYQDRGNSPLHF. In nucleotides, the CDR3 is TGTGCCAGCTATCAGGACAGGGGTAATTCACCCCTCCACTTT.

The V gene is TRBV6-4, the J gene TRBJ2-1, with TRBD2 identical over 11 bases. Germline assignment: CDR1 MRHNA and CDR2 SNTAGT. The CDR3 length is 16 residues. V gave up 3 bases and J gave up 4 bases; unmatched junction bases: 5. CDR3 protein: CASSDKASGGYNEQFF. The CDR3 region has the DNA TGTGCCAGCAGTGATAAGGCTAGCGGGGGGTACAATGAGCAGTTCTTC.

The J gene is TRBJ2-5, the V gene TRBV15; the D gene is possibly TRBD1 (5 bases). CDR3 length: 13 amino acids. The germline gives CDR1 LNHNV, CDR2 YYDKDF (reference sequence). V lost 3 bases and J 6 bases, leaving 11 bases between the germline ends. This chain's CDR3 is CATSSDRGQTQYF. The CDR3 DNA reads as TGTGCCACCAGCAGTGACAGAGGACAGACCCAGTACTTC.

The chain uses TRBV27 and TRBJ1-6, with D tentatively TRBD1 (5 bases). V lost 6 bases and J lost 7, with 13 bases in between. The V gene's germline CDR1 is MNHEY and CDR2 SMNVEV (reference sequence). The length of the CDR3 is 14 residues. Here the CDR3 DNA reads TGTGCCAGCAGCCCATCAGGGAACAATTCACCCCTCCACTTT. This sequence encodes CASSPSGNNSPLHF.

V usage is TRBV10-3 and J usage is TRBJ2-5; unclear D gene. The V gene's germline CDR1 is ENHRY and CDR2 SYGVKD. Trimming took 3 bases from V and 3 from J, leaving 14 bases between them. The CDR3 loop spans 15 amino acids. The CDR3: CAISDTRWLEETQYF. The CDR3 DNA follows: TGTGCCATCAGTGATACCCGGTGGTTGGAAGAGACCCAGTACTTC.

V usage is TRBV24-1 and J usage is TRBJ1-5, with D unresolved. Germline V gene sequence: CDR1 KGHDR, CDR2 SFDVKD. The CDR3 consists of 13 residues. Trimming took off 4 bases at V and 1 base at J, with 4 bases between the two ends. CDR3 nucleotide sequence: TGTGCCACCAGTGACCAGAGCAATCAGCCCCAGCATTTT. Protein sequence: CATSDQSNQPQHF.

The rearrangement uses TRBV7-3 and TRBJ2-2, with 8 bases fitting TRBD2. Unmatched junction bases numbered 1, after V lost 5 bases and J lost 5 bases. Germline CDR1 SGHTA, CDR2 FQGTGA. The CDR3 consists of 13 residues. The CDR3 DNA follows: TGTGCCAGCAGCACGGGAGGGACCGGGGAGCTGTTTTTT. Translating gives CASSTGGTGELFF.

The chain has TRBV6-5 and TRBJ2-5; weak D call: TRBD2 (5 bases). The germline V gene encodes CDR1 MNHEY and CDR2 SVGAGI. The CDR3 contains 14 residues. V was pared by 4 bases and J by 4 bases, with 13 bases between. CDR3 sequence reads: CASSWKLESETQYF. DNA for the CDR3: TGTGCCAGCAGTTGGAAACTAGAGTCAGAGACCCAGTACTTC.

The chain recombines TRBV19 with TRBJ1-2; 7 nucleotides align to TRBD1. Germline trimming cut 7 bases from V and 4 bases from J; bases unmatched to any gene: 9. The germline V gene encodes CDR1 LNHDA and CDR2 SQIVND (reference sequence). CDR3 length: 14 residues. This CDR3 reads CASNVGQAPYGYTF. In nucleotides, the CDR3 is TGTGCCAGTAACGTCGGACAGGCCCCCTATGGCTACACCTTC.

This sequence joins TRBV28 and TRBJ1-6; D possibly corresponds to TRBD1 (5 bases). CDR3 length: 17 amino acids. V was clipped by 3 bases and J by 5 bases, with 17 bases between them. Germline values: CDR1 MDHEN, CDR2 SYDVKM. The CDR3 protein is CASSFPADNLNNSPLHF. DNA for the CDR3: TGTGCCAGCAGTTTCCCCGCGGACAATCTTAATAATTCACCCCTCCACTTT. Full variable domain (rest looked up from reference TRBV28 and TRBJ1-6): DVKVTQSSRYLVKRTGEKVFLECVQDMDHENMFWYRQDPGLGLRLIYFSYDVKMKEKGDIPEGYSVSREKKERFSLILESASTNQTSMYLCASSFPADNLNNSPLHFGNGTRLTVT.

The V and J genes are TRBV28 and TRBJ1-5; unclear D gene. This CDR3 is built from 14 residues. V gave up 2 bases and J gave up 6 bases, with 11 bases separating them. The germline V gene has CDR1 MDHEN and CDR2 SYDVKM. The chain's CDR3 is CASSLRGWGQPQHF. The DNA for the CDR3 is TGTGCCAGCAGTTTACGGGGATGGGGTCAGCCCCAGCATTTT. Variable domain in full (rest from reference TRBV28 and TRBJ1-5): DVKVTQSSRYLVKRTGEKVFLECVQDMDHENMFWYRQDPGLGLRLIYFSYDVKMKEKGDIPEGYSVSREKKERFSLILESASTNQTSMYLCASSLRGWGQPQHFGDGTRLSIL.

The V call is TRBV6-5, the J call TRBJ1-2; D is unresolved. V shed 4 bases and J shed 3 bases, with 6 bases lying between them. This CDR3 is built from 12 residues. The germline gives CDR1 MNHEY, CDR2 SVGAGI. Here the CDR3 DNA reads TGTGCCAGCAGTTCCCCAGACTATGGCTACACCTTC. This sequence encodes CASSSPDYGYTF.

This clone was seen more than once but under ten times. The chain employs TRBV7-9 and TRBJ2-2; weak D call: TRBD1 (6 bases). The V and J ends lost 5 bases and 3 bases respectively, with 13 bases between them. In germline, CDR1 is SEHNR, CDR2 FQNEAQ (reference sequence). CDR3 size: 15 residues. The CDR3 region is CASSPTRGDTGELFF. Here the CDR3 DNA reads TGTGCCAGCAGCCCTACCAGGGGTGACACCGGGGAGCTGTTTTTT.